This T cell receptor beta chain comes out of a study of early T cells in non-severe SARS-CoV-2 infection. Using its own MiXCR run on the 5' RACE reads, TCRdb lists one record per CDR3 protein. The sample carries more than 20,000 distinct CDR3 sequences, around 4.2% recorded once. This clonotype is medium-sized. Its matching antigen is unknown. The study's findings and limits: VDJdb matching skewed toward anti-spike CD8 responses, missing private and CD4 specificities.

This clonotype was obtained from an adult who was a healthcare worker with PCR-confirmed SARS-CoV-2 infection or an uninfected control (not recorded which). The specimen was whole blood.

CDR3 in DNA: TGTGCCAGCAGCTTGGGACAGAACACTGAAGCTTTCTTT. Its protein is CASSLGQNTEAFF. This chain uses TRBV7-8 with TRBJ1-1; perhaps TRBD1 as D (6 bases). V lost 3 bases and J lost 1, with 6 bases in between. From germline, CDR1 is SGHVS and CDR2 FQNEAQ. There are 13 residues in the CDR3.